This TCR beta chain emerged from a study of immune characteristics of hereditary and idiopathic chronic pancreatitis. With regard to the full study: The study profiled local pancreatic immune cells and TCRbeta repertoires in hereditary and idiopathic chronic pancreatitis compared with control organ donor pancreases. TCRbeta sequencing included roughly five control pancreases, fewer than ten pancreases with hereditary chronic pancreatitis and roughly six pancreases with idiopathic chronic pancreatitis. Minimal in vitro experimental manipulation of pancreas-infiltrating T cells was the reason the gDNA-based approach was selected. General findings and caveats noted by the study authors: Chronic pancreatitis caused by alcohol use was not included in the study. Hereditary and idiopathic chronic pancreatitis differed in Vbeta-Jbeta gene family usage, including TRBV10, TRBV19, TRBV23 and TRBV5. Among 13 chronic pancreatitis patients, a positive correlation was found between numbers of productive TCR rearrangements and disease severity scores. Patient tissue was available only at the time of TPIAT, so disease duration differences may have influenced immune findings. Both chronic pancreatitis groups showed significantly increased TCRbeta repertoire diversity and reduced clonality versus controls.

In the case of this clone: Its antigen target is currently unknown. No base quality values were provided; no much bigger clone lies one nucleotide off.

Library creation used the immunoSEQ multiplex PCR assay. From pancreatic genomic DNA, the TCRbeta CDR3 region along with adjacent sequences was amplified and then sequenced. The authors' pipeline ran thus. Productive clonality and productive rearrangement counts were measured along with repertoire diversity, which was expressed as a mean normalized Shannon-Wiener index. Control and chronic pancreatitis repertoire metrics were compared with the nonparametric Mann-Whitney U test. Shared clonotypes were defined as CDR3beta sequences with identical amino acid composition and length across subjects. TCRdb obtained this table from immuneACCESS and retained in-frame rearrangements with V and J assigned. These tables miss some clones; where compared with another copy, unresolved V genes account for less than half of the shortfall, and the remainder is unexplained. From that table come the V and J calls and clone size; the DNA was used to work out D and trimming. Across this sample there are 11,000 to 15,000 clones, with more than 60% seen only once. In total, the top ten clones hold approximately 15% of the sample.

Chronic pancreatitis pancreas tissue came from patients undergoing total pancreatectomy with islet autotransplantation (TPIAT). The chronic pancreatitis patients who were included had no known history of diabetes. For TCRbeta sequencing, genomic DNA was extracted directly from bulk pancreas tissue, without T cell sorting. Pancreas tissues from patients and organ donors were collected consecutively at two US centers. The junction shows trimming of 2 bases on V and 0 bases on J, plus 4 bases between the germline ends. The CDR3 contains 14 residues, cysteine and phenylalanine counted. Here the CDR3 DNA is all that survives: 42 bases in frame from base 1. As encoded in the germline V gene, CDR1 is SGHTA while CDR2 is FQGTGA.

The receptor's source is a human donor with chronic pancreatitis. The sequencing input was pancreas tissue with hereditary chronic pancreatitis. In this chain, TRBV7-3 is recombined with TRBJ2-2; confidence is insufficient to name the D gene. CDR3 protein: CASSLGSNTGELFF. At the DNA level, the sequence is TGTGCCAGCAGCTTAGGTTCGAACACCGGGGAGCTGTTTTTT.